Below are 2 T cell receptor beta chains sequenced from a single sample in a study of shared clonotypes between healthy human individuals. The table came from immunoSEQ multiplex PCR; TCRdb's copy has only in-frame clones and leaves some out. The table includes more than 2,000,000 clones, more than 80% detected once. The sequencing sample was made of naive CD4+ T cells from PBMCs. Subset reported: CD45RA+ positively selected. These receptors were taken from a man between 18 and 29 years old in good health. Some clones in this sample may be carry-over from other donors' samples.

The chain couples TRBV5-1 to TRBJ1-2; tentative D call: TRBD1 (5 bases). V lost 3 bases and J 8 bases, leaving 14 bases between the germline ends. The CDR3 contains 13 residues. CDR1 and CDR2 (germline): SGHRS, YFSETQ. This CDR3 is CASSSRGDGGYTF. The CDR3 coding sequence is TGCGCCAGCAGCTCACGGGGGGATGGAGGCTACACCTTC.

The rearrangement links TRBV7-6 to TRBJ2-7; 7 nucleotides align to TRBD2. In germline, CDR1 is SGHVS, CDR2 FNYEAQ. Trimming cost V 0 bases and J 5 bases; bases outside gene matches: 10. The CDR3 has 16 residues. The CDR3 is CASSLAGGPYNHEQYF. The CDR3 nucleotides are TGTGCCAGCAGCTTAGCGGGAGGGCCTTACAACCACGAGCAGTACTTC.